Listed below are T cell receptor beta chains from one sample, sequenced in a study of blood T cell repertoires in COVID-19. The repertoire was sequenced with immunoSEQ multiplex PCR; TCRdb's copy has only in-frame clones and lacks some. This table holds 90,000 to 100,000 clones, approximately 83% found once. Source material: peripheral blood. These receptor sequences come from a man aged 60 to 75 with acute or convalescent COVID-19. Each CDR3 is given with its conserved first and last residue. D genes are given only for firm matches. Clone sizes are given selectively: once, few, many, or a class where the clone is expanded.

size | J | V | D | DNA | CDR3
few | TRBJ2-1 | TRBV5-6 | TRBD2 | TGTGCCAGCAGCCCCGTTAGCGGGATCAATGAGCAGTTCTTC | CASSPVSGINEQFF
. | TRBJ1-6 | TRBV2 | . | TGTGCCAGCAGTGTGGGGGAGGGGCTGGGGACCGATAATTCACCCCTCCACTTT | CASSVGEGLGTDNSPLHF
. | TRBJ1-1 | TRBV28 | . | TGTGCCAGCAGCAGGGTTAGGAGCACTGAAGCTTTCTTT | CASSRVRSTEAFF
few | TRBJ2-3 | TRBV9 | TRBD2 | TGTGCCAGCAGCGTTACTAGCGGGTTGGTGGATACGCAGTATTTT | CASSVTSGLVDTQYF
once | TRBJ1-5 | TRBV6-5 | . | TGTGCCAGCAGACTACAGGGTATTGGGAATCAGCCCCAGCATTTT | CASRLQGIGNQPQHF
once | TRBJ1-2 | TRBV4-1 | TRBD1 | TGCGCCAGCAGCCAAGCGCCCAGGGGGCAGTCTAACTATGGCTACACCTTC | CASSQAPRGQSNYGYTF
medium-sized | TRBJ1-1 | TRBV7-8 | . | TGTGCCAGCAGCTACCCTACAGGGCTGAACACTGAAGCTTTCTTT | CASSYPTGLNTEAFF
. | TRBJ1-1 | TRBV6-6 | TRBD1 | TGTGCCAGCAGACGTACCGGGACAGGGACTGAAGCTTTCTTT | CASRRTGTGTEAFF
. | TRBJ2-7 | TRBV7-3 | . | TGTGCCAGCAGCCGGGATGGTTTCCCGGGGGAGCAGTACTTC | CASSRDGFPGEQYF
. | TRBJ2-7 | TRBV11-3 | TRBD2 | TGTGCCAGCAGCTTAACGGGACTAGCAGGCGAGCAGTACTTC | CASSLTGLAGEQYF
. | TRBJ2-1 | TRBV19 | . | TGTGCCAGTAGTATGGGGTTGGAGGGGAACTCCTACAATGAGCAGTTCTTC | CASSMGLEGNSYNEQFF
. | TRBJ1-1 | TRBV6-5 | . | TGTGCCAGCACTCGGACAGCTGCAACTGAAGCTTTCTTT | CASTRTAATEAFF
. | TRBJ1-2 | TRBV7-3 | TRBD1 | TGTGCCAGCAGCTTGGGACAGGGAGAAACTAGCCGGGGCTACACCTTC | CASSLGQGETSRGYTF
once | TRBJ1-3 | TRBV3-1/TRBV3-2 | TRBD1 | TGTGCCAGCAGCCATGCCGGGACAGTAGGAAACACCATATATTTT | CASSHAGTVGNTIYF
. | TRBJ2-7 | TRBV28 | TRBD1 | TGTGCCAGCAGTGCGACCACCCTCCGGGACAGGGCTTATTACGAGCAGTACTTC | CASSATTLRDRAYYEQYF
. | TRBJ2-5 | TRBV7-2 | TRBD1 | TGTGCCAGCAGCCTAACCGGGACAGGGATTTTCGGGACCCAGTACTTC | CASSLTGTGIFGTQYF
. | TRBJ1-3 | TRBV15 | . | TGTGCCACCAGCCGGGGAAACACCATATATTTT | CATSRGNTIYF
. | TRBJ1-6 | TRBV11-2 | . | TGTGCCAGCAGCTCGAGGGGGACAAGGAATTCACCCCTCCACTTT | CASSSRGTRNSPLHF
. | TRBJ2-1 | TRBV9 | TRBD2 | TGTGCCAGCAGCGTAGGGGGAGGGTCTGAGCAGTTCTTC | CASSVGGGSEQFF
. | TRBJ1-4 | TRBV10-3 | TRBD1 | TGTGCCATCAGTGCAGGGGGCGGGGATGAAAAACTGTTTTTT | CAISAGGGDEKLFF
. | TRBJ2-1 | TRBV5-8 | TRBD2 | TGTGCCAGCAGCCGGACTAGCGGGGGGTTTTCCTACAATGAGCAGTTCTTC | CASSRTSGGFSYNEQFF
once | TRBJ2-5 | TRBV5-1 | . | TGCGCCAGCAGCTTCGTCCAGGGGGAGACCCAGTACTTC | CASSFVQGETQYF
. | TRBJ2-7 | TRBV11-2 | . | TGTGCCAGCAGCCGATGGACAACGATTACCTCCTACGAGCAGTACTTC | CASSRWTTITSYEQYF
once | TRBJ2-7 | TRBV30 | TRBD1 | TGTGCCTGGAGTGGTTGGGACAGGGGGCTCTACGAGCAGTACTTC | CAWSGWDRGLYEQYF
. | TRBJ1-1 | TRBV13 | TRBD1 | TGTGCCAGCAGCTCCACAGGGGGCGTAACGGAAGCTTTCTTT | CASSSTGGVTEAFF
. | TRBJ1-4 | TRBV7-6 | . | TGTGCCAGCAGCTACGGTGGCCCGGAGAGGGGGTATGAAAAACTGTTTTTT | CASSYGGPERGYEKLFF
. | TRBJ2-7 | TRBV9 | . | TGTGCCAGCAGCCGAGGGGGGGGAACCACTTCCTACGAGCAGTACTTC | CASSRGGGTTSYEQYF
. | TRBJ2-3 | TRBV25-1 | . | TGTGCCAGCACCGGGGACACCCCCACAGATACGCAGTATTTT | CASTGDTPTDTQYF
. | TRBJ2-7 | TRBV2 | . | TGTGCCAGCAGTGAAAGCCCGGGTGAGCAGTACTTC | CASSESPGEQYF
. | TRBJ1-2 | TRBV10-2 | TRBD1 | TGCGCCAGCACGGGACAGCTCTACTATGGCTACACCTTC | CASTGQLYYGYTF
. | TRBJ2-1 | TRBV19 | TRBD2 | TGTGCCAGTAGTACCGGACTAGCGGGGGGACTATACAATGAGCAGTTCTTC | CASSTGLAGGLYNEQFF
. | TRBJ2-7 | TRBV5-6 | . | TGTGCCAGCAGCGGAGACAGAGCCCCCTACGAGCAGTACTTC | CASSGDRAPYEQYF
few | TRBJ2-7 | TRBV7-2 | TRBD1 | TGTGCCAGCAGTTTATCTTTTTCCGGGACAGGATCTTACGAGCAGTACTTC | CASSLSFSGTGSYEQYF
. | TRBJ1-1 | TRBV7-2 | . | TGTGCCAGCAGCTTAGGAGGAACTACTGAAGCTTTCTTT | CASSLGGTTEAFF
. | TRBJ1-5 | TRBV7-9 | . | TGTGCCAGCAGCTTAGCGGGGGTGGGGGCTAATCAGCCCCAGCATTTT | CASSLAGVGANQPQHF
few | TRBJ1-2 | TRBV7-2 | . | TGTGCCAGCAGCTCCCCGACAGCTAACTATGGCTACACCTTC | CASSSPTANYGYTF
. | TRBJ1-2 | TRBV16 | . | TGTGCCAGCAGCGTTACCTCCAGTGGCCACGGAGACTATGGCTACACCTTC | CASSVTSSGHGDYGYTF
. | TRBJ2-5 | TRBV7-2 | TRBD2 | TGTGCCAGCAGCTTGAGAGCTAGCGGGGGAGGAGAGACCCAGTACTTC | CASSLRASGGGETQYF
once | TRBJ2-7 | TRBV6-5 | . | TGTGCCAGCAGTTGGGACACCCGCTACGAGCAGTACTTC | CASSWDTRYEQYF
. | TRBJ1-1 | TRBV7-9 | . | TGTGCCAGCAGCTTAAATAACAGGGCGAACACTGAAGCTTTCTTT | CASSLNNRANTEAFF
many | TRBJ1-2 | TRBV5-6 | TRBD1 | TGTGCCAGCAGCTACTGGGACAGGGGGAACTATGGCTACACCTTC | CASSYWDRGNYGYTF
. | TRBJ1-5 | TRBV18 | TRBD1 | TGTGCCAGCTCACTCGGACAGGTGCGCAATCAGCCCCAGCATTTT | CASSLGQVRNQPQHF
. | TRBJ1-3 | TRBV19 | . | TGTGCCAGTACACAGACCTCTGGAAACACCATATATTTT | CASTQTSGNTIYF
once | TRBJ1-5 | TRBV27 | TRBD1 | TGTGCCAGCAGTTTAACAGGGGAGGGCAATCAGCCCCAGCATTTT | CASSLTGEGNQPQHF
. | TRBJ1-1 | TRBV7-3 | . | TGTGCCAGCAGCTTAGGGTCAGGGAAGAACACTGAAGCTTTCTTT | CASSLGSGKNTEAFF